This entry concerns a single T cell receptor beta chain. This clone's antigen is unknown. These data originate in a study of cytomegalovirus exposure and HLA in healthy donors (dated by TCRdb to between 2016 and 2019). For context, the study as a whole: According to an earlier analysis of 587 of the donors, about 179 million T cells yielded roughly 110 million unique TCR beta sequences and more than 250 Gb of sequence data. An early release covering more than 500 HLA-typed donors comprised about 300 gigabases of sequencing data and tens of millions of unique TCR sequences. Among the roughly 400 genotyped donors, roughly 80% belonged to the genetic ancestry cluster associated with self-reported Caucasian donors. The study aimed to test whether cataloging public T cell receptors could reveal signatures of past pathogen exposure. The T cell repertoires of some 670 subjects were profiled by immunosequencing and related to cytomegalovirus serostatus. A separate validation cohort of 100 to 150 different subjects was used in addition to the approximately 700-subject first cohort. To predict cytomegalovirus infection status, the study combined high-throughput TCR immunosequencing, statistical association of individual TCRs with disease status, and machine learning. In a later analysis, previously published TCR beta repertoires from 600 to 850 donors were re-analyzed and high-resolution HLA genotyping was added so that TCR occurrence patterns could be studied. Rather than drawing on any new phenotypic data, the later analysis identified candidate immune exposures from TCR beta sequences and the way those sequences occurred across donors. An earlier analysis of fewer than 700 of the donors applied high-throughput TCR beta sequencing to assess whether each TCR beta V gene segment acted as functional or pseudogenic. Alongside the repertoire data, information on donor age, sex, ethnicity and CMV serostatus was compiled. A later genetic analysis used genome-wide SNP genotypes for about 65% of the 666 donors, treating that subset as a discovery cohort. Every discovery cohort repertoire had been produced on one sequencing platform. HLA typing included class I and class II loci at four-digit resolution. The number of typed donors differed by locus: about 629-630 for A, B, C, DRB1 and DQB1; approximately 520 for DQA1; over 600 for DPA1; and about 470 for DPB1. Four or five DR-DQ haplotypes were treated as single units for association and clustering because of strong linkage in the cohort. Among 398 genotyped donors of the cohort, an average of approximately 220,000 unique TCR beta nucleotide sequences was sequenced per donor, of which about 19% were non-productive. Beyond this particular receptor, the publication reports: A few of the identified cytomegalovirus-associated TCR beta chains were confirmed in vitro to be specific for cytomegalovirus antigens. According to a later analysis, parvovirus B19, influenza, CMV and Epstein-Barr virus appeared linked to several top co-occurrence clusters. When HLA alleles, especially DR and DQ, strongly co-occurred, TCR associations were difficult to assign to individual alleles. The authors suggested that the approach could potentially be generalized to other disease states and immunological phenotypes. Immune exposure information for the cohort was limited to CMV serostatus. Most TCR sequences were observed very rarely across donors, whereas some public TCRs were present in many individuals. The study listed 150 to 200 TCR beta chains as associated with cytomegalovirus. An earlier analysis of approximately 600 of the donors showed that most TCR beta V segments appeared in productive rearrangements either about 90% or about 30% of the time, which broadly matched IMGT annotations. In a later analysis, the rate of TCR association differed among HLA loci, with DRB1 alleles having the most associated TCRs and HLA-C alleles having the fewest. A later genetic analysis reported fewer N-insertions in productive TCRs among donors in an Asian-associated ancestry cluster than the approximately 670-donor mean. Most CMV-associated TCR beta chains appeared to be HLA-restricted in a later analysis, and the HLA associations seemed to be driven largely by CMV exposure. Because HLA typing was unavailable for some donors at each locus, only the typed subset was used in association tests. In a later analysis, HLA-associated TCR beta chains showed more clonal expansion and lower generation probabilities than non-associated chains that were equally common. An association between a missense DCLRE1C variant and V-gene and J-gene trimming of TCR beta chains was found in a later genetic analysis and replicated in an independent cohort. The presence/absence analyses assumed that sequencing depth was roughly uniform across donors, and that assumption may not be true. In both the original and validation cohorts, the classifier was reported to diagnose cytomegalovirus status with high specificity and sensitivity. The 87-base-pair reads could not distinguish some IMGT-functional V segments, including TRBV6-2 and TRBV6-3, so those segments were excluded. The cohort was sequenced for TCR beta chains only, and without alpha or paired-chain data the features that could be detected were limited. Correlated functional status among segregating V segments might reflect linkage disequilibrium, but an unknown experimental factor could not be ruled out. About 17 rarely observed V segments, including chromosome 9 orphons, were excluded from the earlier analysis of just under 600 of the donors because counts were too low. The sequencing pipeline was judged likely to have produced a cluster of highly shared sequence variants as a technical artifact. A further reported finding was that TCR beta sequences accurately predicted the HLA-A and HLA-B alleles for most subjects in the first cohort. A later analysis associated 15,000 to 20,000 TCR beta sequences with specific HLA alleles at a false discovery rate of 0.05.

The cohort comprised fewer than 700 healthy bone marrow donors. Cohort members were all nominally healthy when sampled, although unrecorded immune exposures were likely present. The donor tested CMV seronegative, placing the donor among the 350 or so seronegative members of the cohort. Every donor gave a peripheral blood sample, and the peripheral blood mononuclear cells from that sample were used for TCR beta sequencing. Genomic DNA extraction from the blood cell samples was performed with the Qiagen DNeasy Blood Extraction Kit. Receptors were amplified or captured by the immunoSEQ multiplex PCR assay. For the multiplex PCR, a mixture combining 60 forward primers for TCR Vbeta segments and 13 reverse primers for TCR Jbeta segments was used. The CDR3 region of rearranged TCR beta genes was amplified from genomic DNA with a multiplex PCR assay. Amplified TCR beta libraries were sequenced as 87-base-pair reads on the Illumina HiSeq System. The original methods were these. In a later analysis, 77 million or so unique TCR beta chains were counted across the approximately 670 repertoires, and roughly 11 million of these chains were shared by at least two donors. Raw reads were error-corrected and collapsed into unique sequences by a nearest-neighbor algorithm in which closely related sequences were merged to remove PCR and sequencing errors. CDR3 sequences were aligned to IMGT reference sequences to assign V, D and J gene segments. For a sequence to be retained, a match of at least six nucleotides to both a V gene segment and a J gene segment was required. A rearrangement counted as productive if the CDR3 had no stop codons and remained in frame with V and J, and every other rearrangement counted as non-productive. CDR3 was defined according to IMGT convention as the region running from the second conserved V-encoded cysteine to the conserved J-encoded phenylalanine. The earlier analysis of some 550 of the donors excluded any sequence lacking an unambiguous match to a single V gene segment. In an earlier analysis of approximately 550 of the donors, V segments were called functional above 56.7% productive rearrangements and were called segregating when the between-donor standard deviation exceeded 5%. To diagnose cytomegalovirus status from the catalog of TCR beta chain sequences, a statistical classification framework was built. A later analysis assigned V and J genes by comparing TCR nucleotide sequences with IMGT/GENE-DB human TR gene sequences. The TCRdist pipeline was used in a later analysis to assign CDR3 sequences and most-parsimonious VDJ recombination scenarios. In a later analysis, each TCR beta chain was defined by its CDR3 amino acid sequence together with its V-gene family, and reads without a unique V-gene family were excluded. As a way to deal with suspected cross-contamination and a sequencing artifact, a later analysis dropped hundreds of nucleotide sequences that were highly shared and had low generation probability. In a later analysis, a clonal expansion index for each public chain was calculated from normalized within-repertoire ranks of inferred template counts. Generation probabilities in a later analysis came from a VDJ recombination model fitted to out-of-frame rearrangements, and those results were checked against IGoR. In a later analysis, TCR-TCR, TCR-HLA and TCR-CMV co-occurrence was scored with hypergeometric tests, and a repertoire-size bias correction was applied to TCR pairs. False discovery rates were estimated in a later analysis by permuting HLA or CMV assignments 20 times. In a later analysis, co-occurring TCRs were grouped using DBSCAN, with TCRdist sequence similarity added in when clustering inside HLA-allele-positive subsets. Repertoires with fewer than 30,000 or more than 120,000 public chains were left out of co-occurrence clustering, as were five repertoires with anomalous nucleotide sharing. Here the immuneACCESS table is served through TCRdb, limited to in-frame sequences with V and J called. Missing clones are a known gap in these copies; in checked studies unresolved V genes cover under half, and the rest lacks a known reason. V and J calls and clone size are given by that table; D and trimming were obtained from the DNA. The sample's clone listing holds fewer than 50,000 clones. Together, the top ten hold about 8% of the sample.

The CDR3 sequence holds 15 residues, the cysteine and phenylalanine included. The kept DNA is CDR3 alone, 45 bases in frame from the first base. Ends trimmed: V by 7 bases, J by 0 bases; bases unmatched to a gene: 4. CDR1 is given as MNHNY and CDR2 as SVGAGI, both from the germline V gene (reference sequence). This TCR derives from a male donor in good health and CMV-seronegative. The sample comprised PBMCs. This sequence uses TRBV6-6 and TRBJ2-1; 9 bases in the middle match TRBD2. For the CDR3, the sequence is CASINSGSSYNEQFF. In nucleotide form, the sequence is TGTGCCAGCATTAATAGCGGGAGCTCCTACAATGAGCAGTTCTTC.